The 16 T cell receptor beta chains below were found in one sample sequenced in a study of molecular identifiers for immune sequencing clone quantification. One entry per CDR3 protein results from TCRdb running MiXCR on the PCR reads. Of about 320,000 distinct CDR3 sequences in the sample, 24% were seen once. The sequencing input was naive CD8+ T cells from blood, with Jurkat cell RNA spiked in. Subset described: FACS-sorted CD8+CD4-CCR7+CD45RA+ naive T cells. These receptors were taken from a human donor in good health. Some libraries in this study had Jurkat cell RNA spiked in.

A note on this clonotype: One base away lies a much larger clone, so this may be a sequencing read error. This chain uses TRBV5-1 with TRBJ2-4; no clear D. Per germline, CDR1 SGHRS and CDR2 YFSETQ. The CDR3 consists of 14 residues. The CDR3 region is CASSSTDPKNTQYF. CDR3 bases: TGCGCCAGCAGCTCAACGGACCCCAAAAACACTCAGTACTTC.

The sample holds many counts of this clonotype. The chain couples TRBV28 to TRBJ2-7, with a possible D match to TRBD2 (5 bases). The germline CDR1 and CDR2 sequences are MDHEN and SYDVKM. Trimming pared 4 bases from V and 0 bases from J, leaving 19 bases between. The CDR3 spans 17 residues. DNA of the CDR3: TGTGCCAGCAGTTCCGGCCGAGGTTTAGGGAGCTCCTACGAGCAGTACTTC. Protein product: CASSSGRGLGSSYEQYF.

At least ten counts were recorded for this clonotype. The chain carries TRBV21-1 and TRBJ2-4. TRBV21-1 is described as a pseudogene. This CDR3 is built from 18 residues. The CDR3 loop is CASSKGIEDHSAKNIQYF. In DNA, the CDR3 is TGTGCCAGCAGCAAAGGTATCGAGGACCACTCAGCCAAAAACATTCAGTACTTC.

This clonotype was picked up many times. The rearrangement uses TRBV29-1 and TRBJ2-3; 9 nucleotides align to TRBD1. Trimming cost V 2 bases and J 5 bases; bases outside gene matches: 5. The CDR3 runs to 14 residues. Per germline, CDR1 SQVTM and CDR2 ANQGSEA. The CDR3 DNA sequence: TGCAGCGTTGAAACAGGGGGCTCAGGAGATACGCAGTATTTT. As protein: CSVETGGSGDTQYF.

The chain recombines TRBV4-3 with TRBJ2-7, with D hard to call. Germline lookup yields CDR1 LGHNA and CDR2 YSLEER. The CDR3 is made up of 15 amino acids. Trimming stripped 0 bases from V and 3 bases from J, with 12 bases between. CDR3 amino acids: CASSQDRGGYYEQYF. The CDR3 bases are TGCGCCAGCAGCCAAGATAGAGGCGGATACTACGAGCAGTACTTC.

About this clonotype itself: The CDR3 ends on some other residue instead of the conserved phenylalanine or tryptophan, so this is likely a read error. The J gene is TRBJ1-4, the V gene TRBV2; 8 nucleotides agree with TRBD1. This CDR3 comprises 15 residues. Germline assignment: CDR1 SNHLY and CDR2 FYNNEI. Losses at the gene ends were 7 bases for V and 5 bases for J; bases not matched to a gene: 9. The CDR3 region is CASTPGTGLNEKLFL. CDR3 bases: TGTGCCAGCACTCCAGGGACAGGATTGAATGAAAAACTGTTTTTA.

This clonotype has only a few counts. This chain links TRBV19 with TRBJ2-6; perhaps TRBD1 as D (6 bases). The CDR3 loop spans 16 amino acids. The ends were cut back, 3 bases at V and 11 bases at J, with 20 bases in the middle. Per the germline V gene, CDR1 is LNHDA and CDR2 is SQIVND (reference sequence). The CDR3 loop reads CASSIPPQGLFDVLTF. Here the CDR3 DNA reads TGTGCCAGTAGTATCCCCCCCCAGGGGCTGTTCGACGTCCTGACTTTC.

The V call is TRBV20-1, the J call TRBJ2-7, with 7 bases identical to TRBD2. This CDR3 comprises 13 residues. Per the germline V gene, CDR1 is DFQATT and CDR2 is SNEGSKA (reference sequence). Trimming removed 6 bases from V and 3 bases from J; junction bases left unmatched: 8. The CDR3: CSAVPSGFYEQYF. CDR3 sequence (DNA): TGCAGTGCCGTACCTAGCGGCTTCTACGAGCAGTACTTC.

This chain links TRBV4-3 with TRBJ2-1, with D unclear. In germline, CDR1 is LGHNA, CDR2 YSLEER. V gave up 3 bases and J gave up 10 bases, with 13 bases separating them. This CDR3 contains 13 residues. The CDR3 DNA follows: TGCGCCAGCAGCCAGATTCGACGGGCCGAGCAGTTCTTC. This codes for CASSQIRRAEQFF.

About this clonotype itself: This sequence may be a read error, since a much larger clone differs from it by one base. The V and J genes are TRBV4-3 and TRBJ2-7; 9 nucleotides match TRBD2. Germline V lookup: CDR1 LGHNA, CDR2 YSLEER. The CDR3 runs to 15 residues. With V trimmed by 0 bases and J by 4 bases, 4 bases remained unmatched. CDR3 loop: CASSQEPLAGYEQYF. In nucleotides, the CDR3 is TGCGCCAGCAGCCAAGAACCCCTAGCGGGGTACGAGCAGTACTTC.

The chain links TRBV12-5 to TRBJ2-2, with TRBD1 matching over 9 bases. The CDR3 is 15 amino acids. The J segment lost 7 bases and the V segment lost 3 bases, leaving 6 bases of the junction unmatched. Germline-derived CDR1 and CDR2 are LGHNT and FRNRAP. The CDR3 sequence: CASGFLTGGNGELFF. CDR3 in DNA: TGTGCTAGTGGTTTTTTGACAGGGGGAAACGGGGAGCTGTTTTTT. The full variable domain, its missing parts supplied by reference TRBV12-5 and TRBJ2-2, is DARVTQTPRHKVTEMGQEVTMRCQPILGHNTVFWYRQTMMQGLELLAYFRNRAPLDDSGMPKDRFSAEMPDATLATLKIQPSEPRDSAVYFCASGFLTGGNGELFFGEGSRLTVL.

To note about this clonotype: A clone one base away is much larger, so this may be a read error. This chain uses TRBV5-4 with TRBJ2-3; 7 nucleotides agree with TRBD1. V shed 2 bases, J shed 6 bases, and the junction held 9 bases outside the gene matches. The length of the CDR3 is 15 residues. Germline V gives CDR1 SGHNT, CDR2 YYREEE (reference sequence). The CDR3: CASSFKDRTRDTQYF. CDR3 nucleotide sequence: TGTGCCAGCAGCTTCAAGGACAGGACTCGGGATACGCAGTATTTT.

This clonotype was seen ten or more times. V and J are TRBV7-9 and TRBJ2-7; weak D call: TRBD2 (5 bases). With 2 bases removed from V and 7 bases from J, the gap between germline ends came to 21 bases. Germline V gives CDR1 SEHNR, CDR2 FQNEAQ (reference sequence). The CDR3 runs 16 residues. Here the CDR3 DNA reads TGTGCCAGCAGCTTAAGTCAGGACTCCCCGTCGTGGGAGCAGTACTTC. Translation: CASSLSQDSPSWEQYF.

In its sample, this clonotype was seen many times. The chain links TRBV30 to TRBJ2-7; D remains ambiguous. The CDR3 has 13 residues. Trimming removed 0 bases from V and 1 base from J, with 7 bases in between. CDR1 and CDR2 (germline): GTSNPN, SVGIG (reference sequence). The CDR3 bases are TGTGCCTGGAGTGTCGGTCCATCCTACGAGCAGTACTTC. Its translation: CAWSVGPSYEQYF.

Ten or more counts support this clonotype. In nucleotides, the CDR3 is TGTGCCAGCAGTTTTCCCGGAAGCGAGCAGTACTTC. It is translated as CASSFPGSEQYF. This chain uses TRBV28 with TRBJ2-7, with D hard to call. This CDR3 contains 12 residues. The germline V and J ends were trimmed by 3 bases and 6 bases, with 9 bases remaining between them. Germline V gene sequence: CDR1 MDHEN, CDR2 SYDVKM. The variable domain in full, completed from reference TRBV28 and TRBJ2-7, reads DVKVTQSSRYLVKRTGEKVFLECVQDMDHENMFWYRQDPGLGLRLIYFSYDVKMKEKGDIPEGYSVSREKKERFSLILESASTNQTSMYLCASSFPGSEQYFGPGTRLTVT.

This clonotype was picked up many times. The V and J genes are TRBV5-1 and TRBJ1-1, with TRBD1 identical over 12 bases. Germline V gene lookup returns CDR1 SGHRS and CDR2 YFSETQ. The CDR3 consists of 18 residues. V lost 5 bases to trimming and J lost 5 bases; unmatched junction nucleotides: 16. CDR3 protein: CASSFAGTGGLGTTEAFF. CDR3 DNA sequence: TGCGCCAGCAGTTTCGCCGGGACAGGGGGCCTCGGAACGACTGAAGCTTTCTTT.